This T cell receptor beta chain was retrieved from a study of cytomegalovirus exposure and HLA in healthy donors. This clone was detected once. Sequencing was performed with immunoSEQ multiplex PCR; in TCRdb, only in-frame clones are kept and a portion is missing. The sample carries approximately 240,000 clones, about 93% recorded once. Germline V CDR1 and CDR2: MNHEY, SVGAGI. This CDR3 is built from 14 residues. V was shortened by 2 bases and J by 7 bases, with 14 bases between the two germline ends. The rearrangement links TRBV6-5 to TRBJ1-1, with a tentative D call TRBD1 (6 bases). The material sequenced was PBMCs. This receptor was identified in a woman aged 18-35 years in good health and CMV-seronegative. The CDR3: CASSYRDRFDEAFF. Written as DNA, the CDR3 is TGTGCCAGCAGTTACCGAGACAGGTTTGATGAAGCTTTCTTT.